A single sample gave rise to the 24 T cell receptor beta chains below, sequenced in a study of persistence of HIV-infected CD4 T cells. Which antigens these TCRs recognize remains unknown. Overlapping HIV-1 Gag 15-mer peptides at approximately 0.91 ug per peptide per mL were used. Responding CD4+ T cells were sorted by upregulation of both CD40 ligand and CD69. This was the immunoSEQ version 4 assay in survey mode. Sequencing was performed with immunoSEQ multiplex PCR; in TCRdb, only in-frame clones are kept and a portion is missing. This sample has fewer than 35,000 clones, with approximately 66% found just once. The sample was CD4+ T cells sorted from PBMCs after approximately 20-hour stimulation, taken from a patient who received antiretroviral therapy. The receptors derive from an adult man with HIV who was CMV-seropositive.

The J gene is TRBJ1-5, the V gene TRBV4-1; 9 bases are shared with TRBD1. Germline CDR1 and CDR2: MGHRA and YSYEKL. V was pared by 1 base and J by 1 base, with 5 bases of the junction left unmatched. This CDR3 contains 17 residues. The CDR3 bases are TGCGCCAGCAGCCAAGCACAGGGGGCGCGCAGCAATCAGCCCCAGCATTTT. It encodes CASSQAQGARSNQPQHF.

The rearrangement joins TRBV27 to TRBJ2-1; 12 bases are a match to TRBD1. The CDR3 is made up of 15 amino acids. Trimming cost V 6 bases and J 7 bases; bases outside gene matches: 7. CDR1 is MNHEY and CDR2 is SMNVEV in the germline V gene (reference sequence). In DNA, the CDR3 is TGTGCCAGCAGCCGGGACAGGGGGCTTGGGAATGAGCAGTTCTTC. Its protein product is CASSRDRGLGNEQFF.

This clone occurred once. This chain joins TRBV2 and TRBJ1-4, with 7 bases fitting TRBD1. Per germline, CDR1 SNHLY and CDR2 FYNNEI. J gave up 2 bases and V 6 bases, and 3 bases lay outside the gene matches. The length of the CDR3 is 14 residues. This CDR3 reads CASSLTGTNEKLFF. The CDR3 DNA reads TGTGCCAGCAGCCTGACAGGGACTAATGAAAAACTGTTTTTT. The whole variable domain, remainder taken from reference TRBV2 and TRBJ1-4, is EPEVTQTPSHQVTQMGQEVILRCVPISNHLYFYWYRQILGQKVEFLVSFYNNEISEKSEIFDDQFSVERPDGSNFTLKIRSTKLEDSAMYFCASSLTGTNEKLFFGSGTQLSVL.

This chain connects TRBV12-3 or TRBV12-4 to TRBJ1-2; D is uncertain. The CDR3 has 13 residues. Trimming removed 4 bases at V and 6 bases at J, with 12 bases between. This chain's CDR3 is CASSWTARNGYTF. Written as DNA, the CDR3 is TGTGCCAGCAGTTGGACCGCGCGGAATGGCTACACCTTC.

This chain connects TRBV16 to TRBJ1-6; D gene uncertain. CDR1 is KGHSY and CDR2 is FQNENV in the germline V gene. The CDR3 runs 13 residues. With 2 bases removed from V and 12 bases from J, the gap between germline ends came to 11 bases. In DNA, the CDR3 is TGTGCCAGCAGCCAACGGCAGGAGGGACCCCTCCACTTT. This sequence encodes CASSQRQEGPLHF.

This rearrangement joins TRBV11-2 to TRBJ1-6, with 7 bases fitting TRBD1. Trimming took 4 bases from V and 7 from J; bases not matched to a gene: 10. This CDR3 is built from 16 residues. Per the germline V gene, CDR1 is SGHAT and CDR2 is FQNNGV. CDR3 sequence (DNA): TGTGCCAGCAGCTCCACACCCGGGACAGAGAATTCACCCCTCCACTTT. Protein sequence: CASSSTPGTENSPLHF.

The V call is TRBV29-1, the J call TRBJ1-1; 11 nucleotides match TRBD1. Germline V gene data show CDR1 as SQVTM and CDR2 as ANQGSEA. This CDR3 has 12 residues. Trimming cost V 7 bases and J 3 bases; bases outside gene matches: 1. The CDR3 spells CSGTGGYTEAFF. Written as DNA, the CDR3 is TGCAGCGGGACAGGGGGCTACACTGAAGCTTTCTTT.

This chain uses TRBV28 with TRBJ1-4; 7 bases map to TRBD1. The CDR3 contains 12 residues. CDR1 is MDHEN, CDR2 SYDVKM, per germline. The trim removed 2 bases at V and 14 bases at J, leaving 5 bases unmatched. CDR3 nucleotide sequence: TGTGCCAGCAGTTTACGACAGGGAGAGCTGTTTTTT. Translated: CASSLRQGELFF.

A single count supports this clone. The chain couples TRBV3-1 (or the pseudogene TRBV3-2) to TRBJ2-5, with D maybe TRBD2 (5 bases). Trimming removed 4 bases at V and 5 bases at J, with 14 bases between. The CDR3 loop spans 14 amino acids. Germline V CDR1 and CDR2: LGHDT, YNNKEL (reference sequence). This chain's CDR3 is CASSRRTQRETQYF. For the CDR3, the DNA is TGTGCCAGCAGCCGACGGACTCAGAGGGAGACCCAGTACTTC.

This sequence joins TRBV6-1 and TRBJ1-2; unclear D gene. In germline, CDR1 is MNHNS, CDR2 SASEGT. This CDR3 spans 12 amino acids. Trimming stripped 1 base from V and 4 bases from J, with 4 bases between. The DNA of the CDR3 is TGTGCCAGCAGTGAAGGCCTCTATGGCTACACCTTC. Protein: CASSEGLYGYTF.

The chain recombines TRBV6-5 with TRBJ2-7; possible D gene TRBD2, 7 bases. CDR3 length: 14 residues. CDR1 and CDR2 (germline): MNHEY, SVGAGI. V lost 5 bases, J lost 3 bases, and 14 bases lay in between. In DNA, the CDR3 is TGTGCCAGCAGTCCCCCGGGGGGCTACTACGAGCAGTACTTC. Protein sequence: CASSPPGGYYEQYF.

V and J are TRBV28 and TRBJ2-7; tentative D call: TRBD1 (5 bases). Trimming removed 3 bases at V and 6 bases at J, with 15 bases between. CDR3 length: 14 amino acids. CDR1 is MDHEN and CDR2 is SYDVKM in the germline V gene. The CDR3 region is CASSLGRGSREQYF. For the CDR3, the DNA is TGTGCCAGCAGTTTGGGGCGAGGTTCCCGCGAGCAGTACTTC.

The J gene is TRBJ2-7, the V gene TRBV3-1 (or the pseudogene TRBV3-2); D could derive from TRBD1 or TRBD2 (7 bases each). The CDR3 spans 15 residues. In germline, CDR1 is LGHDT, CDR2 YNNKEL (reference sequence). V was cut by 1 base and J by 6 bases, with 16 bases left in between. CDR3 DNA: TGTGCCAGCAGCCAAGGGATGGCAGGGGGGGGCGAGCAGTACTTC. Translating gives CASSQGMAGGGEQYF.

A few counts support this clone. The rearrangement uses TRBV7-2 and TRBJ1-1; tentative D call: TRBD1 (5 bases). CDR1 SGHTA and CDR2 FQGNSA come from the germline V gene. The CDR3 contains 11 residues. The V end lost 5 bases, the J end lost 10 bases, and 11 bases lay between the germline ends. CDR3 nucleotides: TGTGCCAGCAGCAATACAGGTCGAGCTTTCTTT. This sequence encodes CASSNTGRAFF.

The genes are TRBV10-1 and TRBJ1-4, with D maybe TRBD1 (6 bases). V was clipped by 9 bases and J by 5 bases, with 13 bases between them. This CDR3 is built from 13 residues. CDR1 is WNHNN and CDR2 is SYGVQD in the germline V gene (reference sequence). CDR3 coding DNA: TGCGCCAGACGGGGGGCGTCGAATGAAAAACTGTTTTTT. Translated: CARRGASNEKLFF.

This chain links TRBV7-3 with TRBJ1-6; no firm D call. Germline values: CDR1 SGHTA, CDR2 FQGTGA. The CDR3 is 13 residues long. Trimming took 0 bases from V and 7 from J, leaving 4 bases between them. CDR3: CASSLTTNSPLHF. The CDR3 region has the DNA TGTGCCAGCAGCTTAACAACGAATTCACCCCTCCACTTT.

This clone was observed a handful of times. The chain uses TRBV4-1 and TRBJ1-5, with D perhaps TRBD1 (5 bases). Germline values: CDR1 MGHRA, CDR2 YSYEKL. The V and J ends lost 2 bases and 1 base respectively, with 9 bases between them. The CDR3 has 15 amino acids. The chain's CDR3 is CASSQLWGSNQPQHF. The CDR3 DNA follows: TGCGCCAGCAGCCAATTATGGGGGAGCAATCAGCCCCAGCATTTT.

The chain carries TRBV7-2 and TRBJ2-3; D unresolved. V was pared by 4 bases and J by 2 bases, with 10 bases between. Germline V gives CDR1 SGHTA, CDR2 FQGNSA. The CDR3 is 14 amino acids. CDR3 protein: CASSSLTSTDTQYF. In DNA form, the CDR3 reads TGTGCCAGCAGCTCCTTAACCTCCACAGATACGCAGTATTTT. Using reference TRBV7-2 and TRBJ2-3 for the parts outside the CDR3, the full variable domain is GAGVSQSPSNKVTEKGKDVELRCDPISGHTALYWYRQSLGQGLEFLIYFQGNSAPDKSGLPSDRFSAERTGGSVSTLTIQRTQQEDSAVYLCASSSLTSTDTQYFGPGTRLTVL.

Only a few counts were recorded for this clone. This chain uses TRBV15 with TRBJ1-5; TRBD1 aligns across 11 bases. This CDR3 contains 18 residues. Trimming removed 2 bases from V and 3 bases from J; junction bases left unmatched: 9. Germline lookup yields CDR1 LNHNV and CDR2 YYDKDF (reference sequence). This CDR3 is CATSRPRRDRGVNQPQHF. Written as DNA, the CDR3 is TGTGCCACCAGCAGACCACGCCGGGACAGGGGGGTCAATCAGCCCCAGCATTTT. Looking up the rest from reference TRBV15 and TRBJ1-5 gives the full variable domain: DAMVIQNPRYQVTQFGKPVTLSCSQTLNHNVMYWYQQKSSQAPKLLFHYYDKDFNNEADTPDNFQSRRPNTSFCFLDIRSPGLGDTAMYLCATSRPRRDRGVNQPQHFGDGTRLSIL.

This chain links TRBV24-1 with TRBJ1-3; possibly TRBD1 for D (5 bases). Germline loops: CDR1 KGHDR, CDR2 SFDVKD. Trimming removed 4 bases at V and 0 bases at J, with 9 bases between. There are 15 residues in the CDR3. The CDR3 DNA reads as TGTGCCACCAGTGAGAGGGGAAGCTCTGGAAACACCATATATTTT. This encodes CATSERGSSGNTIYF.

The rearrangement uses TRBV5-6 and TRBJ2-7, with D perhaps TRBD1 or TRBD2 (6 bases each). Deletions cut 6 bases from V and 7 bases from J, with 11 bases between. The CDR3 runs 11 residues. The germline V gene has CDR1 SGHDT and CDR2 YYEEEE. The chain's CDR3 is CASTEGGEQYF. CDR3 sequence (DNA): TGTGCCAGCACCGAAGGGGGGGAGCAGTACTTC.

The chain has TRBV11-3 and TRBJ2-2; D possibly uses TRBD1 or TRBD2 (6 bases each). V lost 0 bases and J 0 bases, leaving 17 bases between the germline ends. The CDR3 is 19 amino acids. Germline V lookup: CDR1 SGHNT, CDR2 YENEEA. CDR3 in amino acids: CASSLDPSKGGANTGELFF. CDR3 coding DNA: TGTGCCAGCAGCTTAGATCCATCTAAGGGGGGCGCGAACACCGGGGAGCTGTTTTTT.

The chain links TRBV5-1 to TRBJ2-3, with TRBD2 as a possible D gene (6 bases). CDR3 size: 15 residues. Trimming shortened V by 0 bases and J by 7 bases, and 15 bases separated the two germline ends. From germline, CDR1 is SGHRS and CDR2 YFSETQ. CDR3 loop: CASSLGGAPQYTQYF. In DNA form, the CDR3 reads TGCGCCAGCAGCTTGGGCGGGGCCCCTCAATATACGCAGTATTTT.

V is TRBV15 and J is TRBJ1-6; weak D call: TRBD1 (5 bases). CDR1 and CDR2 (germline): LNHNV, YYDKDF (reference sequence). V dropped 7 bases and J dropped 7 bases, with 14 bases sitting between them. The CDR3 is made up of 14 amino acids. The CDR3 DNA is TGTGCCACCAAGATAGAGGGGAGGAATTCACCCCTCCACTTT. Protein product: CATKIEGRNSPLHF.